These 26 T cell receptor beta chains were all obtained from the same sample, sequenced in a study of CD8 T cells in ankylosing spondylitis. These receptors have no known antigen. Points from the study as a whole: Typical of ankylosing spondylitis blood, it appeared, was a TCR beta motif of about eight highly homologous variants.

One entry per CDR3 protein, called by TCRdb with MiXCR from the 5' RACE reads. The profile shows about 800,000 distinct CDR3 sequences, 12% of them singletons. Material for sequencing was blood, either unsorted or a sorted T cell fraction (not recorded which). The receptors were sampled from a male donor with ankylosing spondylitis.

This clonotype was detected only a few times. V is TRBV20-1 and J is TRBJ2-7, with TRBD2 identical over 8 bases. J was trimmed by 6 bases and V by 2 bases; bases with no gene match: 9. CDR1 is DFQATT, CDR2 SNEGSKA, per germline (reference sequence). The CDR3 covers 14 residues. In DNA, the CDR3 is TGCAGTGCTAGACCCGGGACTAGAATCAGCGAGCAGTACTTC. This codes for CSARPGTRISEQYF.

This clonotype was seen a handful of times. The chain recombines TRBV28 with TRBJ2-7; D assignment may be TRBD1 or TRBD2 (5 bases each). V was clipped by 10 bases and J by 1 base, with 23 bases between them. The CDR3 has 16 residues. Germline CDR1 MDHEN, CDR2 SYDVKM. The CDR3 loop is CATYSQGRKESYEQYF. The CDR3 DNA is TGTGCCACCTACTCGCAGGGACGCAAGGAGTCCTACGAGCAGTACTTC.

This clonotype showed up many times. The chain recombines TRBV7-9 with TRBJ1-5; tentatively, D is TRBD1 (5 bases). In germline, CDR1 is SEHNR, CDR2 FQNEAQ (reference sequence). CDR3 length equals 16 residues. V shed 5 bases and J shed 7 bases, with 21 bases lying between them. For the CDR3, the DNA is TGTGCCAGCAGCCCTCCCGGTAGGGGAAGGGACCAGCCCCAGCATTTT. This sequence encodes CASSPPGRGRDQPQHF.

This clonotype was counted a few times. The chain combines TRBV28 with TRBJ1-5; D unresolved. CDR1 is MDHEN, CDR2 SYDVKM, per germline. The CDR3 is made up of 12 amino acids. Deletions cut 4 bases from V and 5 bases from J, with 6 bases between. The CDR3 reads CASSYADQPQHF. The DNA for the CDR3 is TGTGCCAGCAGTTATGCTGATCAGCCCCAGCATTTT. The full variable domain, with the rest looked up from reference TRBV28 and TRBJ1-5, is DVKVTQSSRYLVKRTGEKVFLECVQDMDHENMFWYRQDPGLGLRLIYFSYDVKMKEKGDIPEGYSVSREKKERFSLILESASTNQTSMYLCASSYADQPQHFGDGTRLSIL.

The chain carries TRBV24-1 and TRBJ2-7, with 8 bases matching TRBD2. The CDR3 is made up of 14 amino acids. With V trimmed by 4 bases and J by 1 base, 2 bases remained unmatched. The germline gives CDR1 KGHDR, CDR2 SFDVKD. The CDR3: CATSDQRESYEQYF. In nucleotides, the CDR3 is TGTGCCACCAGTGACCAGCGGGAGTCCTACGAGCAGTACTTC.

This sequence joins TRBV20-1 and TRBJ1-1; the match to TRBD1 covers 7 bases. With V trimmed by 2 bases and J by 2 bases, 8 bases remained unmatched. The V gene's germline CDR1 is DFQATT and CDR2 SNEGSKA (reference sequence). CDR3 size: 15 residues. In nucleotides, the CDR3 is TGCAGTGCTAGACCCCTAGACAGGGTTAACACTGAAGCTTTCTTT. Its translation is CSARPLDRVNTEAFF.

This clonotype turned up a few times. For the CDR3, the DNA is TGCAGTGCTAGAAGCCGGGGACTAGTTCTAAACGAGCAGTACTTC. Translation: CSARSRGLVLNEQYF. The rearrangement uses TRBV20-1 and TRBJ2-7; 8 nucleotides agree with TRBD2. Trimming at V came to 2 bases and at J to 5 bases, leaving 11 bases not matched to a gene. The CDR3 contains 15 residues. Germline CDR1 and CDR2: DFQATT and SNEGSKA (reference sequence).

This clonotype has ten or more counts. The CDR3 nucleotides read TGTGCCAGCAGTTTTATGGGACCCTCCTATGGCTACACCTTC. Translation gives CASSFMGPSYGYTF. The chain recombines TRBV27 with TRBJ1-2; tentatively, D is TRBD1 (5 bases). The V and J ends lost 3 bases and 4 bases respectively, with 12 bases between them. Germline V gene data show CDR1 as MNHEY and CDR2 as SMNVEV (reference sequence). The CDR3 is made up of 14 amino acids.

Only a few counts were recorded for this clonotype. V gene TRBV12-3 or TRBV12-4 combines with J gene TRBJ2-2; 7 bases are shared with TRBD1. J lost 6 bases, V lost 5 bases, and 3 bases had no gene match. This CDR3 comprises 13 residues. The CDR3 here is CASSDRAAGELFF. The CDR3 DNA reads TGTGCCAGCAGTGACAGGGCCGCCGGGGAGCTGTTTTTT.

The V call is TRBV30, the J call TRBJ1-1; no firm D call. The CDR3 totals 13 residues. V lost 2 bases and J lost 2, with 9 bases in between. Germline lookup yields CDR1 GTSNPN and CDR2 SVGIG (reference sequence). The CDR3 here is CAWSPFSNTEAFF. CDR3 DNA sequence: TGTGCCTGGAGTCCCTTCTCAAACACTGAAGCTTTCTTT.

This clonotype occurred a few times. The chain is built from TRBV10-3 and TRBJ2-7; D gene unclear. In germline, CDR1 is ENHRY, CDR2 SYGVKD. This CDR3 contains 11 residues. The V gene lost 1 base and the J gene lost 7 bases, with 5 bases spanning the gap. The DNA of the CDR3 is TGTGCCATCAGTGAGTACCTAGAGCAGTACTTC. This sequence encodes CAISEYLEQYF.

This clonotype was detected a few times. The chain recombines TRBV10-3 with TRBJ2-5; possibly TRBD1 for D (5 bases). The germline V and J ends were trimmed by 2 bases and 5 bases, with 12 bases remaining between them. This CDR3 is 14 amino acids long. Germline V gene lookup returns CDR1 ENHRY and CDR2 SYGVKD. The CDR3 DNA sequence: TGTGCCATCAGTGAGACCAGGGCGCTTGAGACCCAGTACTTC. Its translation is CAISETRALETQYF.

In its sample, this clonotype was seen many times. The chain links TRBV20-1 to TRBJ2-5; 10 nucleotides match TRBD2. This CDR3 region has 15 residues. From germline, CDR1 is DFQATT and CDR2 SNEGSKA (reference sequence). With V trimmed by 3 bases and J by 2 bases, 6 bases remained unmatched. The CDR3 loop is CSASRLAGDQETQYF. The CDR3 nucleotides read TGCAGTGCTAGTAGGCTAGCGGGGGATCAAGAGACCCAGTACTTC.

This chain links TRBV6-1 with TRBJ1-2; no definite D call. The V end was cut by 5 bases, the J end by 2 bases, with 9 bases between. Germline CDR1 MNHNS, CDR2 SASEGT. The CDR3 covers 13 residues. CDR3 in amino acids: CASSPRTNYGYTF. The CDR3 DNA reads TGTGCCAGCAGTCCCCGGACCAACTATGGCTACACCTTC.

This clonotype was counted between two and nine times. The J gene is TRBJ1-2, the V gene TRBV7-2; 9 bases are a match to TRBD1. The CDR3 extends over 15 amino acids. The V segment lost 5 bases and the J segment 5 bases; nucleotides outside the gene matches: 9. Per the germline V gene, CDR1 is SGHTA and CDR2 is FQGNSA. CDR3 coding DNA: TGTGCCAGCAGCCAAACAGGGACAGGGTTTTATGGCTACACCTTC. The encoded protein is CASSQTGTGFYGYTF.

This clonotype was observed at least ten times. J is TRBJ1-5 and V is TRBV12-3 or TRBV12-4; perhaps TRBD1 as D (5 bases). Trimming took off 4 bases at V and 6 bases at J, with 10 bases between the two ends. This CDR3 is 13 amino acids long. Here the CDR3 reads CASSYQGSQPQHF. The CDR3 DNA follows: TGTGCCAGCAGTTATCAGGGTAGTCAGCCCCAGCATTTT.

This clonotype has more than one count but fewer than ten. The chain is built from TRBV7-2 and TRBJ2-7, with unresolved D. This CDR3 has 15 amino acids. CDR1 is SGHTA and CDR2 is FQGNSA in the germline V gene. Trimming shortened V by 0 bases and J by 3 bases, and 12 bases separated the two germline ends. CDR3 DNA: TGTGCCAGCAGCTTAGCGCGCCAGTTCTACTACGAGCAGTACTTC. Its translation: CASSLARQFYYEQYF.

The CDR3 loop reads CASSPTSGRRTDTQYF. The CDR3 bases are TGTGCCAGCTCACCTACTAGCGGGAGACGCACAGATACGCAGTATTTT. J is TRBJ2-3 and V is TRBV18; 11 positions agree with TRBD2. CDR3 length: 16 residues. CDR1 is KGHSH, CDR2 LQKENI, per germline. Trimming at V came to 3 bases and at J to 1 base, leaving 3 bases not matched to a gene.

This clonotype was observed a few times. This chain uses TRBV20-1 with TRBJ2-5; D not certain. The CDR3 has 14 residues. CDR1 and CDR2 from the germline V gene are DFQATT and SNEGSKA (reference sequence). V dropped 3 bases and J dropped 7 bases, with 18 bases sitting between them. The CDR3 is CSASGPLYSRTQYF. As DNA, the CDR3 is TGCAGTGCTAGCGGCCCCTTATATTCGAGGACCCAGTACTTC.

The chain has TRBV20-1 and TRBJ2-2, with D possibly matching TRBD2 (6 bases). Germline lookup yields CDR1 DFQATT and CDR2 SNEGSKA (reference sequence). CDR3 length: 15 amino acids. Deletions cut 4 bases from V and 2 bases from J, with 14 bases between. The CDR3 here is CSATVGGANTGELFF. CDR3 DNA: TGCAGTGCTACGGTTGGAGGGGCCAACACCGGGGAGCTGTTTTTT.

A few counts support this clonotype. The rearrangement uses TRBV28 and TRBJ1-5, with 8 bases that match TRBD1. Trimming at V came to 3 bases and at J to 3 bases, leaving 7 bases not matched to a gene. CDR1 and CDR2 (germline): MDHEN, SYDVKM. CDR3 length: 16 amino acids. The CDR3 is CASSFSGTGFNQPQHF. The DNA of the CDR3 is TGTGCCAGCAGTTTTTCCGGGACAGGATTCAATCAGCCCCAGCATTTT.

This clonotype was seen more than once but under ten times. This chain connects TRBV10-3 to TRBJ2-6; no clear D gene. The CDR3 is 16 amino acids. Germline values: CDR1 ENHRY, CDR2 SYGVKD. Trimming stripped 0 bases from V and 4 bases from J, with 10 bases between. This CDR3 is CAISESGRAGANVLTF. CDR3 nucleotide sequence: TGTGCCATCAGTGAGTCGGGTCGGGCAGGGGCCAACGTCCTGACTTTC.

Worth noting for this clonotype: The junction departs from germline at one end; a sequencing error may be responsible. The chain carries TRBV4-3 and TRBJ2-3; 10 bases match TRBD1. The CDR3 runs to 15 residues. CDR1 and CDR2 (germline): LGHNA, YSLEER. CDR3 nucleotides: TGCGCCAGCAGGCAAGGACAGGGGGAGTGGGATACGCAGTATTTT. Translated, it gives CASRQGQGEWDTQYF.

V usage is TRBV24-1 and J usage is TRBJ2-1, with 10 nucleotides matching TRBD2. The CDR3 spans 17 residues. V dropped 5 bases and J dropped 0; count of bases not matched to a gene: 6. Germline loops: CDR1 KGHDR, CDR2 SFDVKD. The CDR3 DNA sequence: TGTGCCACCAGTGGGCTAGCGGGGGAGAGCTCCTACAATGAGCAGTTCTTC. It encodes CATSGLAGESSYNEQFF.

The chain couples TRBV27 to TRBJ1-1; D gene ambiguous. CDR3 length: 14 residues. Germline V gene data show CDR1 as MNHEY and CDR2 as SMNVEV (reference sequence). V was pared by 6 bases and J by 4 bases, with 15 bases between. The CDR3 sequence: CASSLQSISTEAFF. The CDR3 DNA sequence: TGTGCCAGCAGCCTTCAGAGCATTTCCACTGAAGCTTTCTTT.

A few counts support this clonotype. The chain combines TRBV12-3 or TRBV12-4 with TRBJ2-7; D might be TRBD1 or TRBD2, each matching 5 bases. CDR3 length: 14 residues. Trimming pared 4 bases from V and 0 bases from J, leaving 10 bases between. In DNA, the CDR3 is TGTGCCAGCAGTTATTGGGGGTCCTCCTACGAGCAGTACTTC. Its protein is CASSYWGSSYEQYF.